One TCR beta chain is described in this entry. The sample is drawn from a study of blood T cell repertoires in COVID-19. Study overall: Acute and convalescent COVID-19 specimens originated in the United States, Italy and Spain. Sample material is recorded as cDNA or gDNA derived from T cells, B-cell-depleted T cells, or PBMCs.

Seattle participants joined during active infection and were tracked over time. Per the original data handling: Estimates of nucleated cell counts were drawn from the amplification of reference gene primers. Measured with immunoSEQ multiplex PCR; TCRdb has only the in-frame clones, and not every one. Clone size and the V and J calls come from that table; the DNA yielded D and trimming. The repertoire has under 95,000 clones, approximately 85% of them found once; the top ten carry roughly 3%. Trimming left V 3 bases short and J 10 bases short, with 10 bases between. This CDR3 contains 12 residues. Germline CDR1 is SGHNT and CDR2 is YENEEA.

The specimen sequenced was peripheral blood. The V gene is TRBV11-3, the J gene TRBJ2-1; D remains ambiguous. This sequence was found in a woman of 80 years or more with COVID-19, enrolled during active disease. The CDR3 loop is CASSLAGGEQFF. DNA for the CDR3: TGTGCCAGCAGCTTGGCAGGTGGGGAGCAGTTCTTC.